This entry lists 25 T cell receptor beta chains sequenced from one sample in a study of cytomegalovirus exposure and HLA in healthy donors. Clones were read by immunoSEQ multiplex PCR, and TCRdb kept only the in-frame ones, dropping some. Here the sample spans over 150,000 clones, about 88% being singletons. The sample was PBMCs. The receptors here all came from a woman in her late teens or twenties in good health and CMV-seronegative.

The rearrangement joins TRBV4-1 to TRBJ2-1; perhaps TRBD1 as D (6 bases). This CDR3 has 14 residues. Trimming took off 7 bases at V and 4 bases at J, with 14 bases between the two ends. Germline V lookup: CDR1 MGHRA, CDR2 YSYEKL. CDR3 coding DNA: TGCGCCAGCATGGGACAAAGAAAATACAATGAGCAGTTCTTC. This sequence encodes CASMGQRKYNEQFF.

The gene calls are TRBV5-1 and TRBJ2-7; D is ambiguous. Germline CDR1 is SGHRS and CDR2 is YFSETQ. This CDR3 contains 12 residues. Trimming took off 3 bases at V and 6 bases at J, with 10 bases between the two ends. The CDR3, as DNA: TGCGCCAGCAGCTATTCAGGTGCCGAGCAGTACTTC. This sequence encodes CASSYSGAEQYF.

The CDR3 nucleotides read TGTGCCAGCAGCCCGACGGCGTTAGCGGAATCGTACGAGCAGTACTTC. Amino acids: CASSPTALAESYEQYF. V is TRBV5-6 and J is TRBJ2-7; maybe TRBD2 (6 bases). Germline assignment: CDR1 SGHDT and CDR2 YYEEEE. With 4 bases removed from V and 4 bases from J, the gap between germline ends came to 21 bases. CDR3 length: 16 residues.

The chain has TRBV13 and TRBJ2-1, with D possibly TRBD2 on 5 matching bases. Germline lookup yields CDR1 PRHDT and CDR2 FYEKMQ (reference sequence). CDR3 length: 15 amino acids. V lost 7 bases and J lost 6, with 19 bases in between. The CDR3 DNA sequence: TGTGCCAGCATTGCTAGAGAACTAGGAGGCAATGAGCAGTTCTTC. This translates into CASIARELGGNEQFF.

The V and J genes are TRBV4-3 and TRBJ2-2; a weak D match, TRBD2 (6 bases). V was shortened by 4 bases and J by 1 base, with 13 bases between the two germline ends. The germline gives CDR1 LGHNA, CDR2 YSLEER. This CDR3 has 16 residues. CDR3 residues: CASSPEARGNTGELFF. The DNA for the CDR3 is TGCGCCAGCAGCCCGGAGGCGCGGGGGAACACCGGGGAGCTGTTTTTT.

CDR3 bases: TGTGCCAGCAGCCCACAGCCGGGACAGGGATCTGAAGCTTTCTTT. Residues: CASSPQPGQGSEAFF. The V and J genes are TRBV13 and TRBJ1-1, with 9 nucleotides matching TRBD1. The germline V gene has CDR1 PRHDT and CDR2 FYEKMQ (reference sequence). V lost 5 bases and J lost 6; bases outside the gene matches: 10. CDR3 length: 15 amino acids.

This chain connects TRBV27 to TRBJ2-7; D gene uncertain. V dropped 2 bases and J dropped 3 bases, with 14 bases sitting between them. Germline V gene sequence: CDR1 MNHEY, CDR2 SMNVEV (reference sequence). The CDR3 runs to 15 residues. The CDR3 sequence is CASSLGPTGRYEQYF. CDR3 DNA sequence: TGTGCCAGCAGTTTAGGTCCTACGGGTCGCTACGAGCAGTACTTC.

This clone appeared a few times. The chain recombines TRBV27 with TRBJ2-7, with TRBD1 matching over 9 bases. The germline V gene has CDR1 MNHEY and CDR2 SMNVEV (reference sequence). This CDR3 region has 14 residues. Germline trimming cut 4 bases from V and 5 bases from J; bases unmatched to any gene: 6. CDR3 region: CASSSQGARNEQYF. In DNA form, the CDR3 reads TGTGCCAGCAGTTCACAGGGGGCTAGAAACGAGCAGTACTTC.

This clone has only one observation. CDR3 bases: TGCGCCAGCAGCTTGGCCGTCTCAGATACGCAGTATTTT. As protein: CASSLAVSDTQYF. V and J are TRBV5-1 and TRBJ2-3; D uncertain. The germline V gene has CDR1 SGHRS and CDR2 YFSETQ. The CDR3 has 13 amino acids. Trimming removed 0 bases at V and 4 bases at J, with 6 bases between. The entire variable domain, with the rest obtained from reference TRBV5-1 and TRBJ2-3, is as follows: KAGVTQTPRYLIKTRGQQVTLSCSPISGHRSVSWYQQTPGQGLQFLFEYFSETQRNKGNFPGRFSGRQFSNSRSEMNVSTLELGDSALYLCASSLAVSDTQYFGPGTRLTVL.

This chain links TRBV5-1 with TRBJ2-3, with 7 bases lining up with TRBD2. The trim removed 1 base at V and 4 bases at J, leaving 9 bases unmatched. From germline, CDR1 is SGHRS and CDR2 YFSETQ. This CDR3 has 16 amino acids. The DNA of the CDR3 is TGCGCCAGCAGCTTGAGTTTAGGACTAGATGCAGATACGCAGTATTTT. This encodes CASSLSLGLDADTQYF.

The CDR3 spells CASSAYGRERYGYTF. The CDR3 coding sequence is TGTGCCAGCAGCGCCTACGGGCGGGAGCGTTATGGCTACACCTTC. The chain recombines TRBV9 with TRBJ1-2; D is unresolved. V was pared by 3 bases and J by 5 bases, with 17 bases between. The CDR3 is made up of 15 amino acids. CDR1 and CDR2 from the germline V gene are SGDLS and YYNGEE.

The chain recombines TRBV25-1 with TRBJ1-1; D unresolved. The germline CDR1 and CDR2 sequences are MGHDK and SYGVNS. The V end lost 5 bases, the J end lost 4 bases, and 14 bases lay between the germline ends. This CDR3 has 14 residues. CDR3 DNA sequence: TGTGCCAGCAGTACCTCCCCCTTCGGCACTGAAGCTTTCTTT. Amino acid sequence: CASSTSPFGTEAFF.

The chain's CDR3 is CSVPKGAEGYTF. CDR3 bases: TGCAGCGTTCCAAAAGGGGCAGAGGGCTACACCTTC. The chain has TRBV29-1 and TRBJ1-2, with D maybe TRBD1 (5 bases). The V gene lost 5 bases and the J gene lost 8 bases, with 15 bases spanning the gap. Germline assignment: CDR1 SQVTM and CDR2 ANQGSEA. The CDR3 runs to 12 residues.

This clone occurred once. The chain carries TRBV18 and TRBJ1-2; D is possibly TRBD1 (5 bases). The CDR3 loop spans 13 amino acids. Germline CDR1 and CDR2: KGHSH and LQKENI. The germline V and J ends were trimmed by 6 bases and 5 bases, with 13 bases remaining between them. DNA of the CDR3: TGTGCCAGCTCCTTCAGACAGCCTTATGGCTACACCTTC. It specifies CASSFRQPYGYTF.

J is TRBJ1-2 and V is TRBV5-1, with 8 bases that match TRBD1. This CDR3 contains 15 residues. Germline V gene data show CDR1 as SGHRS and CDR2 as YFSETQ. The trim removed 2 bases at V and 1 base at J, leaving 4 bases unmatched. The CDR3 DNA reads TGCGCCAGCAGCTTAACAGGGGGTTATAACTATGGCTACACCTTC. Its translation is CASSLTGGYNYGYTF. Looking up the rest from reference TRBV5-1 and TRBJ1-2 gives the full variable domain: KAGVTQTPRYLIKTRGQQVTLSCSPISGHRSVSWYQQTPGQGLQFLFEYFSETQRNKGNFPGRFSGRQFSNSRSEMNVSTLELGDSALYLCASSLTGGYNYGYTFGSGTRLTVV.

This sequence joins TRBV7-2 and TRBJ2-5; the D gene is possibly TRBD1 (5 bases). CDR1 and CDR2 from the germline V gene are SGHTA and FQGNSA. The CDR3 extends over 11 amino acids. Trimming pared 5 bases from V and 5 bases from J, leaving 6 bases between. CDR3 nucleotides: TGTGCCAGCAGCCCAGGGGAGACCCAGTACTTC. Its translation is CASSPGETQYF.

The chain recombines TRBV4-3 with TRBJ1-1; D uncertain. Germline V gene data show CDR1 as LGHNA and CDR2 as YSLEER. Trimming stripped 4 bases from V and 7 bases from J, with 25 bases between. The CDR3 consists of 17 residues. The CDR3 loop is CASSPRVGRRIPIEAFF. For the CDR3, the DNA is TGCGCCAGCAGCCCCCGGGTGGGTCGGAGAATCCCTATTGAAGCTTTCTTT.

This clone was seen just once. The rearrangement uses TRBV7-9 and TRBJ1-2; weak D call: TRBD1 (5 bases). The CDR3 length is 14 residues. V was shortened by 0 bases and J by 8 bases, with 13 bases between the two germline ends. Germline lookup yields CDR1 SEHNR and CDR2 FQNEAQ (reference sequence). CDR3 amino acids: CASSLAGHPLGYTF. The CDR3 nucleotides read TGTGCCAGCAGCTTAGCGGGGCACCCTCTAGGCTACACCTTC.

The rearrangement joins TRBV30 to TRBJ2-7, with D possibly being TRBD1 (5 bases). The V end was cut by 7 bases, the J end by 2 bases, with 12 bases between. Germline assignment: CDR1 GTSNPN and CDR2 SVGIG (reference sequence). This CDR3 region has 12 residues. CDR3 in amino acids: CAYLDSTYEQYF. CDR3 nucleotide sequence: TGTGCCTACCTTGACAGTACCTACGAGCAGTACTTC. Filled out from reference TRBV30 and TRBJ2-7, the complete variable domain reads SQTIHQWPATLVQPVGSPLSLECTVEGTSNPNLYWYRQAAGRGLQLLFYSVGIGQISSEVPQNLSASRPQDRQFILSSKKLLLSDSGFYLCAYLDSTYEQYFGPGTRLTVT.

The J gene is TRBJ2-1, the V gene TRBV10-2, with 7 bases fitting TRBD2. The germline V gene has CDR1 WSHSY and CDR2 SAAADI. CDR3 length equals 15 residues. V shed 2 bases and J 6 bases; nucleotides not matched to a gene: 7. The CDR3 nucleotides read TGCGCCAGCAGTGAGAATGGGGGGGTTGGCAATGAGCAGTTCTTC. This gives the protein CASSENGGVGNEQFF.

The J gene is TRBJ1-2, the V gene TRBV6-4, with 10 positions matching TRBD1. The germline CDR1 and CDR2 sequences are MRHNA and SNTAGT. With 5 bases clipped from V and 7 bases from J, the junction kept 7 bases outside the gene matches. CDR3 size: 14 residues. The CDR3 is CASSTGQGSGGYTF. The CDR3 DNA is TGTGCCAGCAGTACGGGACAGGGGAGTGGTGGCTACACCTTC.

The chain couples TRBV7-9 to TRBJ2-7; 12 nucleotides match TRBD2. The CDR3 loop spans 18 amino acids. With 3 bases clipped from V and 2 bases from J, the junction kept 11 bases outside the gene matches. The germline V gene has CDR1 SEHNR and CDR2 FQNEAQ (reference sequence). CDR3 protein: CASSLAGTWTSGTYEQYF. The DNA of the CDR3 is TGTGCCAGCAGCTTGGCAGGGACTTGGACTAGCGGGACCTACGAGCAGTACTTC.

This clone came up many times. Here the CDR3 reads CASSPQGEYNEQFF. The CDR3 nucleotides read TGTGCCAGCAGCCCACAGGGGGAATACAATGAGCAGTTCTTC. J is TRBJ2-1 and V is TRBV6-4, with 8 bases matching TRBD1. V was pared by 6 bases and J by 4 bases, with 5 bases of the junction left unmatched. Germline V gives CDR1 MRHNA, CDR2 SNTAGT. This CDR3 contains 14 residues.

J is TRBJ2-2 and V is TRBV19, with 9 bases aligning to TRBD2. V gave up 2 bases and J gave up 5 bases; unmatched junction bases: 6. This CDR3 contains 16 residues. Germline CDR1 and CDR2: LNHDA and SQIVND (reference sequence). This chain's CDR3 is CASSIRGAGGTGELFF. The CDR3 nucleotides read TGTGCCAGTAGTATACGGGGAGCGGGGGGTACCGGGGAGCTGTTTTTT.

This sequence joins TRBV2 and TRBJ2-1; 14 nucleotides match TRBD2. This CDR3 has 16 residues. The germline gives CDR1 SNHLY, CDR2 FYNNEI. The J segment lost 3 bases and the V segment lost 7 bases, leaving 5 bases of the junction unmatched. The CDR3 protein is CASTGTSGSIYNEQFF. As DNA, the CDR3 is TGTGCCAGCACGGGGACTAGCGGGAGCATCTACAATGAGCAGTTCTTC.